One sample yielded the 3 T cell receptor beta chains listed below, sequenced in a study of control samples from healthy donors and cancer patients. The method was immunoSEQ multiplex PCR; TCRdb's version includes in-frame clones alone and lacks a portion of them. The top ten clones hold less than 8.5% of a sample with about 140,000 clones, less than 95% of them seen once. Sequencing was done on a sample of blood. The receptor set was obtained from a man aged 18-30 years in good health.

V usage is TRBV6-5 and J usage is TRBJ1-1; 8 positions match TRBD1. Losses at the gene ends were 2 bases for V and 6 bases for J; bases not matched to a gene: 5. The germline CDR1 and CDR2 sequences are MNHEY and SVGAGI. The length of the CDR3 is 14 residues. The CDR3: CASSYVDRGSEAFF. The DNA of the CDR3 is TGTGCCAGCAGTTACGTTGACAGGGGATCTGAAGCTTTCTTT.

The chain has TRBV10-3 and TRBJ1-1; D unresolved. The germline V gene encodes CDR1 ENHRY and CDR2 SYGVKD. The CDR3 consists of 15 residues. V gave up 0 bases and J gave up 1 base, with 9 bases separating them. CDR3 DNA: TGTGCCATCAGTGAGTCAGGACGGGAGAACACTGAAGCTTTCTTT. As protein: CAISESGRENTEAFF.

The V and J genes are TRBV29-1 and TRBJ2-2, with D possibly being TRBD1 (6 bases). The length of the CDR3 is 13 residues. V lost 6 bases, J lost 4 bases, and 12 bases lay in between. Germline V lookup: CDR1 SQVTM, CDR2 ANQGSEA. The CDR3 reads CSVQGQRTGELFF. CDR3 sequence (DNA): TGCAGCGTGCAGGGGCAACGCACCGGGGAGCTGTTTTTT.